The next 5 T cell receptor beta chains were all read from a single sample in a study of T-cell memory formation after mild COVID-19. TCRdb analysed the 5' RACE reads with MiXCR anew, one entry per CDR3 protein. The repertoire holds some 320,000 distinct CDR3 sequences, with approximately 15% as singletons. Sequencing was performed on PBMCs or a T cell subset sorted from them (not recorded which). Receptor source: a man between 18 and 35 years old who had mild COVID-19 (a few samples of this study predate the infection). Cell type and time point are not known.

This clonotype has at least ten counts. V usage is TRBV7-8 and J usage is TRBJ2-5, with a possible D match to TRBD2 (5 bases). Trimming removed 5 bases at V and 7 bases at J, with 23 bases between. CDR1 and CDR2 from the germline V gene are SGHVS and FQNEAQ. The CDR3 loop spans 16 amino acids. Written as DNA, the CDR3 is TGTGCCAGCAGCGGCAGACTGAGAGGACTTTCTGGGACCCAGTACTTC. This sequence encodes CASSGRLRGLSGTQYF.

The chain is built from TRBV12-3 or TRBV12-4 and TRBJ1-5; 10 nucleotides line up with TRBD1. J lost 3 bases, V lost 6 bases, and 5 bases had no gene match. CDR3 length equals 15 residues. The CDR3 loop reads CASRRTGGNNQPQHF. CDR3 DNA sequence: TGTGCCAGCAGGCGGACAGGGGGTAACAATCAGCCCCAGCATTTT.

The chain couples TRBV12-3 or TRBV12-4 to TRBJ2-7, with 9 nucleotides matching TRBD1. V dropped 6 bases and J dropped 3; count of bases not matched to a gene: 12. This CDR3 is built from 16 residues. The CDR3 sequence is CASRSPGTGNHYEQYF. The CDR3 nucleotides are TGTGCCAGCAGAAGTCCCGGGACAGGGAATCACTACGAGCAGTACTTC.

In its sample, this clonotype was seen many times. V usage is TRBV7-6 and J usage is TRBJ2-1; TRBD2 matches 10 bases. The CDR3 is 16 residues long. Per germline, CDR1 SGHVS and CDR2 FNYEAQ. V lost 1 base to trimming and J lost 6 bases; unmatched junction nucleotides: 6. The CDR3 DNA is TGTGCCAGCAGCTTAGTAGCGGGGGGCCGTCGCAATGAGCAGTTCTTC. Its protein is CASSLVAGGRRNEQFF.

The chain joins TRBV3-1 to TRBJ2-7, with a possible D match to TRBD1 (5 bases). Germline V gives CDR1 LGHDT, CDR2 YNNKEL (reference sequence). The CDR3 is 12 amino acids. Trimming left V 2 bases short and J 9 bases short, with 11 bases between. The CDR3 coding sequence is TGTGCCAGCAGCCAACAGGGTGTTGGGCAGTACGTC. This encodes CASSQQGVGQYV.